This TCR beta chain was sequenced during a study of CD8 T cells in ankylosing spondylitis. Findings and caveats of the study: Some of the motif variants had earlier been found in reactive arthritis patients' fluid and blood. Disease-associated clones were reportedly significantly overrepresented in matched ankylosing spondylitis synovial fluid.

This clonotype was detected ten times or more. Its cognate antigen is unknown. This CDR3 contains 18 residues. Trimming cost V 0 bases and J 0 bases, with 16 bases left between them. The germline gives CDR1 SGHRS, CDR2 YFSETQ. Using its own MiXCR run on the 5' RACE reads, TCRdb lists one record per CDR3 protein. The profile shows a few hundred thousand distinct CDR3 sequences, over 15% of them singletons. Sequencing was done on a sample of blood, either unsorted or a sorted T cell fraction (not recorded which). The chain combines TRBV5-1 with TRBJ2-4; weak D call: TRBD2 (5 bases). The TCR was taken from a male donor with ankylosing spondylitis or in good health (not recorded which). The CDR3 protein is CASSLGPRSGLAKNIQYF. The CDR3 DNA follows: TGCGCCAGCAGCTTGGGCCCTCGGAGCGGTTTAGCCAAAAACATTCAGTACTTC.